These T cell receptor beta chains were read from a single sample in a study of control samples from healthy donors and cancer patients. This table comes from immunoSEQ multiplex PCR, and its TCRdb copy is limited to in-frame clones, with some not included. The table lists around 51,000 clones, 88% of them singletons. The sample was PBMCs. These TCRs come from a man in his fifties with head and neck cancer. CDR3s include the opening cysteine and the closing phenylalanine or tryptophan. A D gene is named only where the DNA matches it firmly. Some rows mark clone size as missing; the rest say once, few, many or name a class of expanded clone.

clone_size: .; v_call: TRBV27; d_call: .; j_call: TRBJ2-7; cdr3_aa: CASSLRVGVGAYEQYF; cdr3_nt: TGTGCCAGCAGTTTACGGGTGGGGGTGGGGGCCTACGAGCAGTACTTC
clone_size: .; v_call: TRBV7-8; d_call: .; j_call: TRBJ2-1; cdr3_aa: CASSFEVLDEQFF; cdr3_nt: TGTGCCAGCAGCTTCGAAGTTCTCGATGAGCAGTTCTTC
clone_size: .; v_call: TRBV14; d_call: .; j_call: TRBJ1-6; cdr3_aa: CASSLHSSYNSPLHF; cdr3_nt: TGTGCCAGCAGCCTCCACAGCTCCTATAATTCACCCCTCCACTTT
clone_size: .; v_call: TRBV9; d_call: .; j_call: TRBJ2-1; cdr3_aa: CASSYRGQGGNEQFF; cdr3_nt: TGTGCCAGCAGCTATAGAGGGCAGGGAGGCAATGAGCAGTTCTTC
clone_size: .; v_call: TRBV9; d_call: .; j_call: TRBJ1-6; cdr3_aa: CASSANGVLTSPLHF; cdr3_nt: TGTGCCAGCAGCGCGAACGGGGTCCTCACTTCACCCCTCCACTTT
clone_size: .; v_call: TRBV28; d_call: .; j_call: TRBJ1-3; cdr3_aa: CASRNYGVRATGNTIYF; cdr3_nt: TGTGCCAGCAGAAACTATGGCGTCCGTGCTACTGGAAACACCATATATTTT
clone_size: once; v_call: TRBV9; d_call: TRBD2; j_call: TRBJ2-1; cdr3_aa: CASSPGGLVNNEQFF; cdr3_nt: TGTGCCAGCAGCCCAGGAGGACTAGTGAACAATGAGCAGTTCTTC
clone_size: once; v_call: TRBV7-8; d_call: .; j_call: TRBJ2-3; cdr3_aa: CASSLEGAVSTNTQYF; cdr3_nt: TGTGCCAGCAGCTTAGAGGGAGCCGTCTCCACTAATACGCAGTATTTT
clone_size: .; v_call: TRBV10-3; d_call: TRBD2; j_call: TRBJ2-2; cdr3_aa: CAISELVAGVGGELFF; cdr3_nt: TGTGCCATCAGTGAGCTCGTAGCGGGAGTTGGTGGGGAGCTGTTTTTT
clone_size: .; v_call: TRBV7-6; d_call: TRBD1; j_call: TRBJ2-1; cdr3_aa: CASSFRAWTGYNEQFF; cdr3_nt: TGTGCCAGCAGCTTTCGTGCATGGACAGGATACAATGAGCAGTTCTTC
clone_size: .; v_call: TRBV27; d_call: TRBD2; j_call: TRBJ2-4; cdr3_aa: CASSLPLAGGEANIQYF; cdr3_nt: TGTGCCAGCAGCCTGCCTTTAGCGGGAGGGGAGGCGAACATTCAGTACTTC
clone_size: once; v_call: TRBV27; d_call: TRBD1; j_call: TRBJ1-5; cdr3_aa: CASSLAPGTGGFRQPQHF; cdr3_nt: TGTGCCAGCAGTTTAGCGCCCGGGACAGGGGGATTTCGGCAGCCCCAGCATTTT
clone_size: .; v_call: TRBV20-1; d_call: .; j_call: TRBJ1-2; cdr3_aa: CSASFGVNYGYTF; cdr3_nt: TGCAGTGCTAGTTTTGGGGTTAACTATGGCTACACCTTC
clone_size: .; v_call: TRBV6-5; d_call: TRBD1; j_call: TRBJ1-2; cdr3_aa: CASSIPGTGGYGYTF; cdr3_nt: TGTGCCAGCAGTATTCCCGGGACAGGGGGCTATGGCTACACCTTC
clone_size: .; v_call: TRBV6-6; d_call: .; j_call: TRBJ1-1; cdr3_aa: CASSYRTGGTNTEAFF; cdr3_nt: TGTGCCAGCAGTTACCGGACGGGCGGAACAAACACTGAAGCTTTCTTT